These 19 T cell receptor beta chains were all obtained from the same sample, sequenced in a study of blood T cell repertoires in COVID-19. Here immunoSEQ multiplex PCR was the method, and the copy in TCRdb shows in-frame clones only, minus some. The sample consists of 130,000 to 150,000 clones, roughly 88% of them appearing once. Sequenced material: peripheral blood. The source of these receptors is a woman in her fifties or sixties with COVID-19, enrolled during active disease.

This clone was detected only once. Here the CDR3 reads CASSQDYPGSGANVLTF. The DNA for the CDR3 is TGTGCCAGCAGCCAAGATTATCCAGGGTCTGGGGCCAACGTCCTGACTTTC. V usage is TRBV3-1 (or the pseudogene TRBV3-2) and J usage is TRBJ2-6; a possible D gene is TRBD1 (5 bases). Germline V gives CDR1 LGHDT, CDR2 YNNKEL (reference sequence). The CDR3 consists of 17 residues. V lost 0 bases and J lost 1, with 10 bases in between.

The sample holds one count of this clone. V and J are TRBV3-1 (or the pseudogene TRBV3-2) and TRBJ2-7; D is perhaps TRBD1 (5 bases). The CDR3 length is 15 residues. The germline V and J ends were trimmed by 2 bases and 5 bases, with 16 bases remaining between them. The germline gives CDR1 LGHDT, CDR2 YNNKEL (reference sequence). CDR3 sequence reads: CASSQNPSGYDEQYF. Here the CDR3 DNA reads TGTGCCAGCAGCCAAAATCCCTCAGGGTACGACGAGCAGTACTTC.

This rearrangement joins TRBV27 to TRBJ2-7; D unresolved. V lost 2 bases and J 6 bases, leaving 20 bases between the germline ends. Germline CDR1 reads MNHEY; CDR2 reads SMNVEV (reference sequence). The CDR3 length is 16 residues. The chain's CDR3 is CASSLNQVTAPREQYF. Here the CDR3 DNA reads TGTGCCAGCAGTTTAAACCAGGTCACGGCTCCTCGCGAGCAGTACTTC.

The CDR3 coding sequence is TGTGCCAGTAGTCTACGGACAGGGTTTGTTGAAAAACTGTTTTTT. Translation gives CASSLRTGFVEKLFF. The rearrangement uses TRBV19 and TRBJ1-4; 8 nucleotides line up with TRBD1. The CDR3 extends over 15 amino acids. Germline assignment: CDR1 LNHDA and CDR2 SQIVND (reference sequence). Trimming took 5 bases from V and 7 from J; bases not matched to a gene: 9.

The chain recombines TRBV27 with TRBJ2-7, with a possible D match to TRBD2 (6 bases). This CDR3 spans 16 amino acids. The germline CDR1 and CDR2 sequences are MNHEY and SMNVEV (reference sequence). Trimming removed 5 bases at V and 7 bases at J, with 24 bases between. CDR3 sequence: CASSQIAIFGAGEQYF. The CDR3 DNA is TGTGCCAGCAGTCAAATAGCTATTTTTGGGGCGGGGGAGCAGTACTTC.

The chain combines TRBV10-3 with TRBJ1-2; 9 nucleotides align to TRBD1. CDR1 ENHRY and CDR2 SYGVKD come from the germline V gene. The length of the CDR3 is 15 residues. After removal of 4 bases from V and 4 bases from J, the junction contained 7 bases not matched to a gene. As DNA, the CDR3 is TGTGCCATCAGTGTTAACACAGGGGGCGGCTATGGCTACACCTTC. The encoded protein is CAISVNTGGGYGYTF.

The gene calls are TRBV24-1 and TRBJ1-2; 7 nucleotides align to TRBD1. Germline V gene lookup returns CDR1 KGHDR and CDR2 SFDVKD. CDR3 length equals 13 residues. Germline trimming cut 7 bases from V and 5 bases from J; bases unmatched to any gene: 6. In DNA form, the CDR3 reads TGTGCCACCAGCCGGGAACAGGGGTATGGCTACACCTTC. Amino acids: CATSREQGYGYTF.

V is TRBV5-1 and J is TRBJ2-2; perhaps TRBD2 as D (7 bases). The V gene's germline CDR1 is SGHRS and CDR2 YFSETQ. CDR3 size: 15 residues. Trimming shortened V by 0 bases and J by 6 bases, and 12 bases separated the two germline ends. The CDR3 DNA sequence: TGCGCCAGCAGCTTGGAGGGGGGGCCTTCCGGGGAGCTGTTTTTT. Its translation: CASSLEGGPSGELFF.

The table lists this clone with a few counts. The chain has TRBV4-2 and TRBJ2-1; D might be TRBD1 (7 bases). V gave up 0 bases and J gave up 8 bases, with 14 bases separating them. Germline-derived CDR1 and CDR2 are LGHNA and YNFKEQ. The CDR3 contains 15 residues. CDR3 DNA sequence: TGTGCCAGCAGCCAAGATCGGACAGGCGGGGATGAGCAGTTCTTC. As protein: CASSQDRTGGDEQFF.

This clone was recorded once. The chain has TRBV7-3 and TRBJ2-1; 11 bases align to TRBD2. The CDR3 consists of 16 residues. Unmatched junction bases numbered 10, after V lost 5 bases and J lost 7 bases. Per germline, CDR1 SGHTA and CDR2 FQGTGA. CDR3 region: CASSPSLAGGSNEQFF. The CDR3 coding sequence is TGTGCCAGCAGCCCCTCTCTAGCGGGGGGCTCGAATGAGCAGTTCTTC.

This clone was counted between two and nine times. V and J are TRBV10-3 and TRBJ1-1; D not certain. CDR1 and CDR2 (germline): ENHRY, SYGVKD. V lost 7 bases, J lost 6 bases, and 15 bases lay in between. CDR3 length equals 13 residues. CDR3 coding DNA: TGTGCCATCAAGGCGGAATCCCAAGCTGAAGCTTTCTTT. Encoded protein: CAIKAESQAEAFF.

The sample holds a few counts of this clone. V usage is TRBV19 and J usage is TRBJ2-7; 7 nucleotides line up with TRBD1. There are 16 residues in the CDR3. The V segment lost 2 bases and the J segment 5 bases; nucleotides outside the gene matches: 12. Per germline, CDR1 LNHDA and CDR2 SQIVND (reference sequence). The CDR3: CASSIYRDSFGHEQYF. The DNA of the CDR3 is TGTGCCAGTAGTATATACCGGGACAGCTTTGGGCACGAGCAGTACTTC.

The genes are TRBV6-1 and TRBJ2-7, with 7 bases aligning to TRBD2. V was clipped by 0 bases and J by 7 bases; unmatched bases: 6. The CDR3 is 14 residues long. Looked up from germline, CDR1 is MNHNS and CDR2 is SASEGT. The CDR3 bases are TGTGCCAGCAGTGAAGCAGGACTAGGGCTGGAGCAGTACTTC. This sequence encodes CASSEAGLGLEQYF.

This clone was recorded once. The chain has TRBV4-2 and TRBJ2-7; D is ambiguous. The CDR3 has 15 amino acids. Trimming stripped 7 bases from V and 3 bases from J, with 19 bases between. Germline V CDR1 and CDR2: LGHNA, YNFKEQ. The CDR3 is CASTTAIYALYEQYF. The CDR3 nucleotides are TGTGCCAGCACCACCGCGATATACGCGCTCTACGAGCAGTACTTC.

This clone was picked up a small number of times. For the CDR3, the DNA is TGTGCCAGCAGCTTAGGGCGGGCGAGTTTGGGAGAAAAACTGTTTTTT. Translation gives CASSLGRASLGEKLFF. The gene calls are TRBV11-2 and TRBJ1-4; D is unclear. Germline V CDR1 and CDR2: SGHAT, FQNNGV. This CDR3 region has 16 residues. V dropped 1 base and J dropped 8 bases, with 17 bases sitting between them.

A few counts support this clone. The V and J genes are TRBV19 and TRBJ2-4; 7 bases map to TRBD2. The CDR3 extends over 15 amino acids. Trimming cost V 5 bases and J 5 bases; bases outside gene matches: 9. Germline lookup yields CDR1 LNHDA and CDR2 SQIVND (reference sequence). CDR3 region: CASSAGPGGQNIQYF. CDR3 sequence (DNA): TGTGCCAGTAGTGCGGGACCGGGGGGTCAAAACATTCAGTACTTC. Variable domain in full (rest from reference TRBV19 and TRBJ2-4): DGGITQSPKYLFRKEGQNVTLSCEQNLNHDAMYWYRQDPGQGLRLIYYSQIVNDFQKGDIAEGYSVSREKKESFPLTVTSAQKNPTAFYLCASSAGPGGQNIQYFGAGTRLSVL.

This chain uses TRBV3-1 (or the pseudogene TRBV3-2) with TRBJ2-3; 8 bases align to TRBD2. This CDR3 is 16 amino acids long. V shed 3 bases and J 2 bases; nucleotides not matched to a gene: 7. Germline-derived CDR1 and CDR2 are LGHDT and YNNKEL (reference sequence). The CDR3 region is CASSHLGGATTDTQYF. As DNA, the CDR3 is TGTGCCAGCAGCCACCTCGGGGGGGCCACCACAGATACGCAGTATTTT.

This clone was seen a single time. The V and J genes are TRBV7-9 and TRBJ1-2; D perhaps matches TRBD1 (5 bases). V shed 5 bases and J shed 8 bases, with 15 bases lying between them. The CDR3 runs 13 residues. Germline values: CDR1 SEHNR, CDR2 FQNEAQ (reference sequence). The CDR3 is CASSPQGLSGYTF. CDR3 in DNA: TGTGCCAGCAGCCCTCAGGGACTAAGCGGCTACACCTTC.

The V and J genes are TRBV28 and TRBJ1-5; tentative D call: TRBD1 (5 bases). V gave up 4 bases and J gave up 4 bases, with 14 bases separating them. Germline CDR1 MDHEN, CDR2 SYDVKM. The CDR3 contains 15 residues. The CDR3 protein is CASSWDARGNQPQHF. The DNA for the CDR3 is TGTGCCAGCAGTTGGGACGCCCGGGGGAATCAGCCCCAGCATTTT.